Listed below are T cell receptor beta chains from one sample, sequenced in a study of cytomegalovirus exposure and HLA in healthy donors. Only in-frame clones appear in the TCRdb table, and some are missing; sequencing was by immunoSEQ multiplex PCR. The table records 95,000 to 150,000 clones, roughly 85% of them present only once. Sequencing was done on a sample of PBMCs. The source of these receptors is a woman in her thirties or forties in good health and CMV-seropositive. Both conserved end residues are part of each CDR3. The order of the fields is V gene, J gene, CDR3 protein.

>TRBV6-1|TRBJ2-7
CASQGANYEQYF
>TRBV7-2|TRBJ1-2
CASSQQQGSNYGYTF
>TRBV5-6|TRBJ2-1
CASSSPGTGYNEQFF
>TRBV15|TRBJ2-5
CATSREGAETQYF
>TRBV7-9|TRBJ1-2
CASSPQAGNYGYTF
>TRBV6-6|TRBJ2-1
CASRLGTEYNEQFF
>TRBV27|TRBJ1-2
CASSFDRSRGYTF
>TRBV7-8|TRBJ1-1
CASSFSRNTEAFF
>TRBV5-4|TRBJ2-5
CASSSTGTSFETQYF
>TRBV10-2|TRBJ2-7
CASSEQSGIIHEQYF
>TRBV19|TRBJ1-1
CASSMTRNTEAFF
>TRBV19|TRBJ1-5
CAGSPGHPNQPQHF
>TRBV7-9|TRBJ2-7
CASSLSYEGEQYF
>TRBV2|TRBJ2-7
CASSPTRFSYEQYF
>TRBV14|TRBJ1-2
CASSQVGGAHGYTF
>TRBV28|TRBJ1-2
CASSPDRGYGYTF
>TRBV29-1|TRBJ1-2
CSVATGGGGYTF
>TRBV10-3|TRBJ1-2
CAISNPGQGGYGYTF
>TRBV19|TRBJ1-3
CATMRGGDLSGNTIYF
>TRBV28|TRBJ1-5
CASSLRTGNQPQHF
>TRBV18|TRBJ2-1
CASSPGGYNEQFF
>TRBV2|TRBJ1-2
CAGSSAREEGYTF
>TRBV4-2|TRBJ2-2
CASSQGSGNTGELFF
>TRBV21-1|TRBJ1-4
CASRKAQQGDTNEKLFF
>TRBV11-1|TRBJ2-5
CASSLAGLAGEETQYF
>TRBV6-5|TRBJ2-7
CASSTRDSHYEQYF
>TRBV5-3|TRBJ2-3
CARSSRRLAGCDTQYF
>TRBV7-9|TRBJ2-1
CASSLIGLAGNEQFF
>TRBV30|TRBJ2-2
CAWSGEAGQGFRAGELFF
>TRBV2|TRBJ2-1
CASSGGTYNEQFF
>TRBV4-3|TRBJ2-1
CASSLTPRLEYNEQFF
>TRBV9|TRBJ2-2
CASGTSGYGTGELFF
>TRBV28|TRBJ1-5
CASSLDFNSNQPQHF
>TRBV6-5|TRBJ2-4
CASRTMTGVENIQYF
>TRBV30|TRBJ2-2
CAWSGEDRGAVF
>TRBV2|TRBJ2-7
CASNRASYEQYF
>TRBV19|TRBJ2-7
CASSISKWSYEQYF
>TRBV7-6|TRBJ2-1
CASSLPARSSYNEQFF
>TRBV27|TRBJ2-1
CASSLSREGYNEQFF
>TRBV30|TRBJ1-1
CAWKPDSPNTEAFF
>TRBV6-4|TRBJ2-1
CASSDNKEFSYNEQFF
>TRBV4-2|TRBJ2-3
CASSQEGGGQATDTQYF
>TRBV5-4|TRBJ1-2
CASSSPNRLLGYTF
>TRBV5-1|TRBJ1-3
CASSRGQGAGNTIYF
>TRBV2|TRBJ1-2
CASSELSGGYYGYTF
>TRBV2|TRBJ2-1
CASSEGSGEQFF
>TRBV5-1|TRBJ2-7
CASSLWSAREQYF
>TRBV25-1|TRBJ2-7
CASSELGAGERYF
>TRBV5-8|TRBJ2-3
CASSFLTGTGQDTQYF
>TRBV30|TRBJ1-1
CAWSRLPGQGINTEAFF
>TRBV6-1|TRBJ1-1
CASRTGNTEAFF
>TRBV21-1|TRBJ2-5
CASSKTPLAGNPDEDQETQYF